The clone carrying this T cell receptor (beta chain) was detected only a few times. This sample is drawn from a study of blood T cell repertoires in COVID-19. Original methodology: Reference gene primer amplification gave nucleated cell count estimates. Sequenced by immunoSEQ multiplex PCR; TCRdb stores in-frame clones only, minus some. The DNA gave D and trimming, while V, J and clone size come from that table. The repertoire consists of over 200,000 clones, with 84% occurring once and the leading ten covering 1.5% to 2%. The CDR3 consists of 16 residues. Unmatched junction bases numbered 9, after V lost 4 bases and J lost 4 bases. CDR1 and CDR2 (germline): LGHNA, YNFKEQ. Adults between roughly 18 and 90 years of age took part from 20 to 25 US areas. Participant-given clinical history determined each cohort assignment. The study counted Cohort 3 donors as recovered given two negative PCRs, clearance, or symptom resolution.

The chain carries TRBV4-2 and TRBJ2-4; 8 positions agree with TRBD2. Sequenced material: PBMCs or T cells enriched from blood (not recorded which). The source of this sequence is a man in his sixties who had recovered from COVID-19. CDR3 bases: TGTGCCAGCAGCCCTCCCCCGGGGGGGCGGAAAAACATTCAGTACTTC. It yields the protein CASSPPPGGRKNIQYF.